Listed here is a single T cell receptor beta chain. Its specific antigen is unknown. Per-base qualities were not stored, and no clone one base away is much larger. The data were obtained in a study of PD-1 blockade in classical Hodgkin lymphoma (dated by TCRdb to about 2020). Background on the whole study: Nivolumab dosing was 3 mg/kg intravenously every 2 weeks, continuing until either disease progression or unacceptable toxicity. To define a peripheral blood immune signature of response to PD-1 blockade in classical Hodgkin lymphoma, the study combined TCR beta sequencing with CyTOF. General findings and caveats noted by the study authors: Trial patients with a complete response had baseline diversity similar to that of newly diagnosed patients, while partial responders and progressors had significantly lower diversity. Newly diagnosed patients were reported to have lower baseline TCR diversity than healthy donors, and relapsed/refractory patients were reported to have lower baseline TCR diversity still. Diversity was lower in patients who began nivolumab less than 1 year after ASCT, so these patients were left out of later analyses to avoid confounding by immune reconstitution. Only a single clinical trial cohort was studied, and what caused the repertoire differences, possibly disease activity or prior therapy, remained undefined. CD4+ but not CD8+ TCR diversity rose significantly by C4D1 (p=0.0027 vs p=0.16), most apparent in complete responders (p=0.02).

In light of the paper, this sample's time point label describes: cycle 1 day 1 (C1D1), immediately before nivolumab initiation. Every trial patient had relapsed following autologous stem cell transplantation, and prior brentuximab vedotin exposure was what differed among cohorts A, B and C. The trial cohort was composed of about 53 patients with relapsed/refractory classical Hodgkin lymphoma, for whom complete response, partial response or progressive disease was recorded as best overall response. In the multi-cohort phase II CheckMate 205 trial, trial patients received single-agent nivolumab. An independent review committee assessed best overall response using the 2007 International Working Group response criteria. PBMCs from the trial were collected at three points: immediately before nivolumab initiation (C1D1), and during therapy at cycle 2 day 1 and cycle 4 day 1. After peripheral blood was drawn into 8 mL Vacutainer Cell Preparation Tubes, PBMCs were isolated by centrifugation and then cryopreserved.

Genomic DNA was isolated using the Qiagen DNeasy kit from unsorted PBMCs as well as from negatively selected CD4+ and CD8+ fractions. Using primers that anneal to V and J segments, immunoSEQ multiplex PCR amplified the TCR beta CDR3 regions. A synthetic immune receptor repertoire was used to minimize amplification bias, and any remaining bias was removed computationally after sequencing. Under the source paper's analysis protocol: Repertoire diversity was quantified as the Shannon entropy index using custom Python scripts. Unsorted, CD4+ and CD8+ repertoires were analyzed separately, except in combined analyses where CD4+ and CD8+ sequences were merged in silico. A clone counted as expanded when the clone's frequency after treatment rose at least 2-fold relative to C1D1, and clones undetected at baseline were given a pseudocount of 0.5. Singleton clones were defined as clones with 0 or 1 copy at C1D1, and non-singleton clones were defined as clones with 2 or more copies. By matching protein sequences in sorted samples from the same patient, clones expanded in unsorted samples were annotated as CD4+, CD8+ or unknown. Wilcoxon tests were applied to paired samples to test diversity changes from C1D1 to C4D1. TCRdb re-hosts the immuneACCESS table, in-frame sequences only. Its copies lack some clones; in the studies checked, an unresolved V gene accounts for under half of them, and the cause for the rest is not known. The V and J calls and clone size were taken over from that table, and D and trimming were inferred from the DNA. This sample comprises about 13,000 clones, more than 85% of them detected only once. The ten largest clonotypes hold approximately 22% of the sample.

Via the germline V gene (reference sequence), CDR1 is SEHNR and CDR2 FQNEAQ. V drops 1 base and J drops 8 bases, leaving 14 bases in between. Inclusive of the bounding cysteine and phenylalanine, the CDR3 is 14 residues long. Only the CDR3 DNA is retained, 42 bases long and in frame from the first base. The material sequenced was peripheral blood mononuclear cells (PBMCs), taken at baseline. The sequence derives from a human donor with classical Hodgkin lymphoma. The rearranged chain carries TRBV7-9 and TRBJ1-2; D gene: possibly TRBD1, on 5 matching bases. The CDR3 sequence is CASSLGGLPSGYTF. The DNA is as follows: TGTGCCAGCAGCTTAGGGGGCCTGCCTTCCGGCTACACCTTC.